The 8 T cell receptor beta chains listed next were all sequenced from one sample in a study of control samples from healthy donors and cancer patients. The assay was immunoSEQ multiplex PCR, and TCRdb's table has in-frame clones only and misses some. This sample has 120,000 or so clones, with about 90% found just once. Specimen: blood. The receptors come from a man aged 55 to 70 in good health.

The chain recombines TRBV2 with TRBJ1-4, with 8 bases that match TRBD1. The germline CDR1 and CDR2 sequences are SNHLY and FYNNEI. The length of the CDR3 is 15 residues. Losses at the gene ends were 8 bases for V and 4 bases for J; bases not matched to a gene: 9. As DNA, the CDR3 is TGTGCCAGCCGGAACCCAGGGGGCTATAATGAAAAACTGTTTTTT. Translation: CASRNPGGYNEKLFF.

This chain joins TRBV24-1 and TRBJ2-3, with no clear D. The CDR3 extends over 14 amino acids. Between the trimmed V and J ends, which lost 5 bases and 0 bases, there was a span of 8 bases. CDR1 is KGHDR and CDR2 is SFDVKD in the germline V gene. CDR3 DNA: TGTGCCACCAGTGCGGAGACGAGCACAGATACGCAGTATTTT. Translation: CATSAETSTDTQYF.

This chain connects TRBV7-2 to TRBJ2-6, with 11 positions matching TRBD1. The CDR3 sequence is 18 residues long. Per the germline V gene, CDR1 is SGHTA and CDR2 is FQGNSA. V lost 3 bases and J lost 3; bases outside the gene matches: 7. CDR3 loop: CASSLHGQGAFGANVLTF. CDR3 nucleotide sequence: TGTGCCAGCAGCTTGCACGGACAGGGGGCTTTTGGGGCCAACGTCCTGACTTTC.

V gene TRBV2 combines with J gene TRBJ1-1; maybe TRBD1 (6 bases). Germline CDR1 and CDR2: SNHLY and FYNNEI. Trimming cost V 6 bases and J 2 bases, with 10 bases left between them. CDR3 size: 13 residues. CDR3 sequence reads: CASRGQFNTEAFF. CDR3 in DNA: TGTGCCAGCAGAGGACAGTTTAACACTGAAGCTTTCTTT.

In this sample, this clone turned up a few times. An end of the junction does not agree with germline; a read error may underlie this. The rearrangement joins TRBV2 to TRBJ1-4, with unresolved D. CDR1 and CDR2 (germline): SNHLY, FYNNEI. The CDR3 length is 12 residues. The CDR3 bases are TGTGCCAGCAGTGAAGTCTGGCAGTTCATAGCTTTT. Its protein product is CASSEVWQFIAF.

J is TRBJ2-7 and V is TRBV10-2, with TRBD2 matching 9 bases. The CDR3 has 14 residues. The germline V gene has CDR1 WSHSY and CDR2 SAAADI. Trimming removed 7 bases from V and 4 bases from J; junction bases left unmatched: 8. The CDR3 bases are TGCGCCAGCACCGCGGGAGGGGGCCCTTACGAGCAGTACTTC. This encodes CASTAGGGPYEQYF.

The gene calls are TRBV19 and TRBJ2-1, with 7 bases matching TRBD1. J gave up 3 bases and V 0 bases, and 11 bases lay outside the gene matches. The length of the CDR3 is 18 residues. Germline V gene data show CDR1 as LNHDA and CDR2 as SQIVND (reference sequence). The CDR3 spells CASSIDLIGTADYNEQFF. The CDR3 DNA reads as TGTGCCAGTAGTATAGATCTAATCGGGACAGCGGACTACAATGAGCAGTTCTTC. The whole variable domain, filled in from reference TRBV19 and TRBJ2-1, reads DGGITQSPKYLFRKEGQNVTLSCEQNLNHDAMYWYRQDPGQGLRLIYYSQIVNDFQKGDIAEGYSVSREKKESFPLTVTSAQKNPTAFYLCASSIDLIGTADYNEQFFGPGTRLTVL.

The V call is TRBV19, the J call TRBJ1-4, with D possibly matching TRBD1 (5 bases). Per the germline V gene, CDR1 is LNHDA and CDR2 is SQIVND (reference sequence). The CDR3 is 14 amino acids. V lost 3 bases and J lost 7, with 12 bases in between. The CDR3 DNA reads TGTGCCAGTAGTATGAGCAGGGAGGCTGAAAAACTGTTTTTT. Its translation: CASSMSREAEKLFF.